The clone carrying this TCR beta chain was counted only a few times. Antigen specificity is unknown. These data originate in a study of T-cell memory formation after mild COVID-19. General observations from the study: Some clones that responded were present in memory (sampled pre-infection), which suggests cross-reactive memory joined.

One entry per CDR3 protein results from TCRdb running MiXCR on the 5' RACE reads. Counted here are a few hundred thousand distinct CDR3 sequences, over 25% occurring once; the ten biggest clones make up roughly 13%. CDR3 size: 15 residues. Germline lookup yields CDR1 LNHDA and CDR2 SQIVND (reference sequence). Trimming took 0 bases from V and 4 from J, leaving 10 bases between them. V and J are TRBV19 and TRBJ1-5, with D perhaps TRBD1 (6 bases). Sequenced material: PBMCs or a T cell subset sorted from them (not recorded which). This TCR was sampled from an adult woman who had mild COVID-19 (a few samples of this study predate the infection). Cell type and time point are not known. The CDR3 DNA is TGTGCCAGTAGTATAGACCCGACAGGTAATCAGCCCCAGCATTTT. This translates into CASSIDPTGNQPQHF.